The rows below give T cell receptor beta chains drawn from one sample of a study of blood T cell repertoires in COVID-19. Measured with immunoSEQ multiplex PCR; TCRdb has only the in-frame clones, and not every one. Among under 100,000 clones listed, roughly 87% were seen once. The sample taken for sequencing was peripheral blood. The receptors originated from a male donor with acute or convalescent COVID-19. CDR3s include the opening cysteine and the closing phenylalanine or tryptophan. A D gene is named only where the DNA matches it firmly. Size tells how often a clone was seen (once, few, many) or the class of an expanded clone, and some rows leave it out.

d_call j_call clone_size v_call cdr3_aa cdr3_nt
TRBD1 TRBJ1-2 NA TRBV7-2 CASSPTQQGDYGYTF TGTGCCAGCAGCCCCACACAGCAGGGGGACTATGGCTACACCTTC
NA TRBJ1-2 NA TRBV5-1 CASSSAGGDGYTF TGCGCCAGCAGCTCCGCGGGGGGCGACGGCTACACCTTC
TRBD1 TRBJ1-1 NA TRBV19 CASRDRASMNTEAFF TGTGCCAGTAGGGACAGGGCGAGTATGAACACTGAAGCTTTCTTT
NA TRBJ1-5 NA TRBV5-1 CASSLEGGAAQPQHF TGCGCCAGCAGCTTGGAGGGGGGGGCCGCTCAGCCCCAGCATTTT
NA TRBJ1-2 NA TRBV27 CASSRGLLYGYTF TGTGCCAGCAGTCGAGGACTGCTTTATGGCTACACCTTC
TRBD1 TRBJ1-1 NA TRBV12-3/TRBV12-4 CASREDRGTEAFF TGTGCCAGCAGGGAGGACAGGGGGACTGAAGCTTTCTTT
NA TRBJ1-1 NA TRBV3-1/TRBV3-2 CASSQTAESNTEAFF TGTGCCAGCAGCCAAACAGCGGAGTCGAACACTGAAGCTTTCTTT
TRBD1 TRBJ2-7 NA TRBV7-2 CASSLRLTGVDEQYF TGTGCCAGCAGCTTACGGCTGACAGGGGTCGACGAGCAGTACTTC
TRBD1 TRBJ2-5 NA TRBV5-1 CASSSVGTGGLQETQYF TGCGCCAGCAGCTCGGTTGGGACAGGGGGACTCCAAGAGACCCAGTACTTC
TRBD1 TRBJ2-7 NA TRBV27 CASSPRDSSYEQYF TGTGCCAGCAGCCCTCGGGACAGTTCCTACGAGCAGTACTTC
TRBD2 TRBJ2-5 NA TRBV19 CASTPVCAGGYQETQYF TGTGCCAGTACCCCGGTTTGTGCGGGGGGGTACCAAGAGACCCAGTACTTC
NA TRBJ1-5 NA TRBV19 CASSWGGPQHF TGTGCCAGTAGTTGGGGGGGGCCCCAGCATTTT
TRBD2 TRBJ2-3 NA TRBV3-1/TRBV3-2 CASRLAGDSTDTQYF TGTGCCAGCAGACTAGCGGGCGACAGCACAGATACGCAGTATTTT
TRBD2 TRBJ2-7 few TRBV5-1 CASSPDSSGAYYEQYF TGCGCCAGCAGCCCAGACTCTAGCGGGGCCTACTACGAGCAGTACTTC
TRBD1 TRBJ1-3 NA TRBV5-1 CASSIGQALPGNTIYF TGCGCCAGCAGCATCGGACAGGCACTACCTGGAAACACCATATATTTT
NA TRBJ2-7 NA TRBV10-3 CAISGVQGLEQYF TGTGCCATCAGTGGGGTCCAGGGCCTCGAGCAGTACTTC
NA TRBJ1-3 few TRBV4-1 CASSQGHQAGGNTIYF TGCGCCAGCAGCCAAGGTCATCAGGCGGGAGGAAACACCATATATTTT
NA TRBJ2-3 NA TRBV9 CASSVETTPTDTQYF TGTGCCAGCAGCGTAGAGACGACTCCCACAGATACGCAGTATTTT
TRBD2 TRBJ2-3 NA TRBV9 CASSVAGGAADTQYF TGTGCCAGCAGCGTAGCGGGGGGGGCGGCAGATACGCAGTATTTT
NA TRBJ2-4 once TRBV29-1 CSVADRLAKNIQYF TGCAGCGTTGCGGACAGATTAGCCAAAAACATTCAGTACTTC
NA TRBJ1-1 NA TRBV12-5 CASAPEGAGAEAFF TGTGCTAGTGCCCCCGAAGGGGCTGGCGCTGAAGCTTTCTTT
TRBD1 TRBJ2-7 NA TRBV3-1/TRBV3-2 CASSQSGQTYEQYF TGTGCCAGCAGCCAATCGGGACAGACCTACGAGCAGTACTTC
NA TRBJ1-5 NA TRBV2 CASSEGGPQHF TGTGCCAGCAGTGAAGGAGGGCCCCAGCATTTT
TRBD1 TRBJ1-1 NA TRBV4-2 CASSPRQGGMNTEAFF TGTGCCAGCAGCCCTCGACAGGGCGGTATGAACACTGAAGCTTTCTTT
NA TRBJ1-4 NA TRBV5-6 CASSLDSLNEKLFF TGTGCCAGCAGCTTGGACAGCCTTAATGAAAAACTGTTTTTT
NA TRBJ1-6 NA TRBV11-2 CASSLFRVGSYNSPLHF TGTGCCAGCAGCTTATTCAGGGTCGGCTCCTATAATTCACCCCTCCACTTT
TRBD1 TRBJ2-7 NA TRBV2 CASSRGTGGASYEQYF TGTGCCAGCAGCCGGGGGACAGGGGGTGCCTCCTACGAGCAGTACTTC